One and the same sample provided the 10 T cell receptor beta chains below, sequenced in a study of blood T cell repertoires in COVID-19. The assay was immunoSEQ multiplex PCR, and TCRdb's table has in-frame clones only and misses some. The sample lists roughly 190,000 clones, about 88% occurring once. Sequences were obtained from peripheral blood. These receptors were obtained from a man aged 40-49 years with active or convalescent COVID-19.

As DNA, the CDR3 is TGTGCCAGCAGCTTAGCGACCAGGGAAGGGTACTCTGGAAACACCATATATTTT. Its translation is CASSLATREGYSGNTIYF. The chain has TRBV7-9 and TRBJ1-3, with D maybe TRBD1 (5 bases). Per the germline V gene, CDR1 is SEHNR and CDR2 is FQNEAQ (reference sequence). The germline V and J ends were trimmed by 0 bases and 0 bases, with 15 bases remaining between them. CDR3 length: 18 amino acids.

V is TRBV7-2 and J is TRBJ2-2, with D tentatively TRBD2 (6 bases). Germline-derived CDR1 and CDR2 are SGHTA and FQGNSA. The CDR3 contains 16 residues. With 4 bases removed from V and 1 base from J, the gap between germline ends came to 13 bases. As DNA, the CDR3 is TGTGCCAGCAGCTATGCCGGGGGAAAGAACACCGGGGAGCTGTTTTTT. This codes for CASSYAGGKNTGELFF.

Comments on this clone: An end of the junction differs from the germline gene, which may be a read error. V usage is TRBV7-7 and J usage is TRBJ1-3; no definite D call. Per germline, CDR1 SSHAT and CDR2 FNYEAQ (reference sequence). The CDR3 runs 13 residues. CDR3 DNA sequence: TGTGCTAGCAGCTTAGGGCAAGGAAACACCATATATTTT. The encoded protein is CASSLGQGNTIYF.

Here the CDR3 reads CASSFADIDSGGAYF. DNA of the CDR3: TGTGCCAGCAGTTTCGCGGACATAGATAGCGGGGGAGCGTATTTT. The gene calls are TRBV28 and TRBJ2-3; 9 nucleotides agree with TRBD2. In germline, CDR1 is MDHEN, CDR2 SYDVKM. The length of the CDR3 is 15 residues. J was trimmed by 14 bases and V by 3 bases; bases with no gene match: 15.

The chain couples TRBV7-8 to TRBJ1-4, with 7 bases identical to TRBD1. J gave up 7 bases and V 1 base, and 3 bases lay outside the gene matches. The CDR3 totals 14 residues. From germline, CDR1 is SGHVS and CDR2 FQNEAQ. The DNA of the CDR3 is TGTGCCAGCAGCTTAGGCAGGGGGAGTGAAAAACTGTTTTTT. Translated: CASSLGRGSEKLFF.

The CDR3 is CASNPTGAFYNSPLHF. CDR3 coding DNA: TGTGCCAGCAACCCGACAGGGGCCTTCTATAATTCACCCCTCCACTTT. This sequence joins TRBV27 and TRBJ1-6, with TRBD1 matching over 8 bases. The V gene's germline CDR1 is MNHEY and CDR2 SMNVEV (reference sequence). Trimming took 7 bases from V and 3 from J; bases not matched to a gene: 8. CDR3 length: 16 residues.

This chain connects TRBV29-1 to TRBJ2-7, with 10 bases that match TRBD1. V gave up 6 bases and J gave up 2 bases; unmatched junction bases: 7. The CDR3 runs to 14 residues. Germline V gene sequence: CDR1 SQVTM, CDR2 ANQGSEA. The CDR3 nucleotides read TGCAGCGTGCGCCCGGGACAGGGGACCTACGAGCAGTACTTC. It codes for CSVRPGQGTYEQYF.

This chain joins TRBV3-1 (or the pseudogene TRBV3-2) and TRBJ1-1; TRBD1 matches at 11 bases. Germline lookup yields CDR1 LGHDT and CDR2 YNNKEL (reference sequence). CDR3 length equals 14 residues. V lost 3 bases and J lost 7; bases outside the gene matches: 4. CDR3 nucleotide sequence: TGTGCCAGCAGCCAGGGACAGGGGGGACTTGAAGCTTTCTTT. Encoded protein: CASSQGQGGLEAFF.

This clone was recorded once. The chain uses TRBV6-6 and TRBJ2-7, with D tentatively TRBD2 (6 bases). The germline gives CDR1 MNHNY, CDR2 SVGAGI (reference sequence). The CDR3 sequence is 16 residues long. V was trimmed by 2 bases and J by 7 bases, leaving 21 bases between them. CDR3 in amino acids: CASSYSPRDLAAEQYF. The CDR3, as DNA: TGTGCCAGCAGTTACAGTCCCAGGGATTTAGCGGCGGAGCAGTACTTC.

The gene calls are TRBV11-2 and TRBJ1-1, with 8 nucleotides matching TRBD1. The CDR3 sequence is 13 residues long. CDR1 is SGHAT and CDR2 is FQNNGV in the germline V gene. The trim removed 8 bases at V and 3 bases at J, leaving 5 bases unmatched. CDR3 sequence: CASLYRGDTEAFF. CDR3 DNA: TGTGCCAGCCTCTACAGGGGGGACACTGAAGCTTTCTTT.